The subject of this entry is one TCR beta chain. This sample was included in a study of OX40 agonist ivuxolimab in advanced cancers. Background on the study: Patients' therapy was ivuxolimab, an antibody that acts as an agonist of OX40 (CD134).

V lost 7 bases to trimming and J lost 7 bases, with 20 bases between them. The V gene's germline CDR1 is MNHEY and CDR2 SVGAGI. The CDR3 consists of 14 residues. Sequencing was performed with immunoSEQ multiplex PCR; in TCRdb, only in-frame clones are kept and a portion is missing. Altogether over 13,000 clones are present, 70% being singletons, with the ten largest covering 35% to 40%. The chain joins TRBV6-5 to TRBJ2-7, with D uncertain. The source was CD4+ or CD8+ T cells sorted from blood, collected in a trial of the OX40 agonist ivuxolimab. The clonotype originates from an adult with an advanced solid tumor such as melanoma, head and neck, liver or kidney cancer. CDR3 residues: CASKSPDMLGEQYF. In nucleotides, the CDR3 is TGTGCCAGCAAGAGTCCCGACATGCTTGGTGAGCAGTACTTC.